Following are 23 T cell receptor beta chains from one sample sequenced in a study of CD8+CD57+ T cells in acquired aplastic anemia. Profiling of TCR beta VDJ combinations and CDR3 sequences used genomic DNA as template. TCRdb processed the reads anew with MiXCR; each CDR3 protein has one entry. The table lists tens of thousands of distinct CDR3 sequences, about half of them singletons. Sequenced material: sorted CD4+, CD8+, or CD8+CD57+ T cells (not recorded which) from PBMCs. The origin of the receptors is a human donor in good health, serving as a control.

Ten or more counts support this clonotype. The J gene is TRBJ1-2, the V gene TRBV2; D might be TRBD1 (6 bases). In germline, CDR1 is SNHLY, CDR2 FYNNEI. There are 16 residues in the CDR3. Trimming left V 3 bases short and J 0 bases short, with 14 bases between. This chain's CDR3 is CASSDGGGRANYGYTF. In DNA form, the CDR3 reads TGTGCCAGCAGTGACGGAGGGGGTAGGGCTAACTATGGCTACACCTTC.

This clonotype was seen at least ten times. The CDR3 bases are TGCAGCGTTTCCGGGGGACAGCTTAATGAAAAACTGTTTTTT. It translates to CSVSGGQLNEKLFF. V is TRBV29-1 and J is TRBJ1-4; 7 nucleotides agree with TRBD1. The CDR3 is 14 residues long. Germline V CDR1 and CDR2: SQVTM, ANQGSEA. Trimming took 5 bases from V and 4 from J; bases not matched to a gene: 7.

This clonotype was counted ten times or more. This rearrangement joins TRBV2 to TRBJ2-7, with 11 bases aligning to TRBD1. Germline V CDR1 and CDR2: SNHLY, FYNNEI. With V trimmed by 3 bases and J by 2 bases, 6 bases remained unmatched. The CDR3 contains 16 residues. This CDR3 reads CASSEGQGVGTYEQYF. DNA of the CDR3: TGTGCCAGCAGTGAGGGACAGGGGGTGGGGACCTACGAGCAGTACTTC.

This clonotype was detected only once. V is TRBV6-1 and J is TRBJ1-2; 9 bases map to TRBD1. Germline V CDR1 and CDR2: MNHNS, SASEGT. The CDR3 consists of 13 residues. J gave up 6 bases and V 8 bases, and 7 bases lay outside the gene matches. Here the CDR3 reads CASRRDREDGYTF. CDR3 nucleotide sequence: TGTGCCAGCCGACGGGACAGGGAGGATGGCTACACCTTC.

The V and J genes are TRBV12-3 or TRBV12-4 and TRBJ2-7, with D possibly being TRBD1 (5 bases). The CDR3 runs to 11 residues. The germline V and J ends were trimmed by 8 bases and 5 bases, with 10 bases remaining between them. The DNA for the CDR3 is TGTGCCAGCTTCGACAGCCACGAGCAGTACTTC. Its translation is CASFDSHEQYF.

In this sample, this clonotype turned up many times. V usage is TRBV2 and J usage is TRBJ2-3; perhaps TRBD1 as D (5 bases). The CDR3 has 14 residues. The ends were cut back, 9 bases at V and 2 bases at J, with 15 bases in the middle. Looked up from germline, CDR1 is SNHLY and CDR2 is FYNNEI. The CDR3 bases are TGTGCCAGAAGGACGAAGGGGAACACAGATACGCAGTATTTT. This codes for CARRTKGNTDTQYF.

In this sample, this clonotype turned up many times. CDR3 region: CATSSRRSGQPQHF. Written as DNA, the CDR3 is TGTGCCACCAGCAGCCGCCGGAGCGGCCAGCCCCAGCATTTT. The chain is built from TRBV15 and TRBJ1-5; D call uncertain. Trimming cost V 3 bases and J 7 bases, with 13 bases left between them. Germline V gene data show CDR1 as LNHNV and CDR2 as YYDKDF (reference sequence). The CDR3 has 14 residues.

The sample holds a few counts of this clonotype. V usage is TRBV25-1 and J usage is TRBJ2-3, with TRBD1 identical over 9 bases. CDR3 length equals 15 residues. V shed 6 bases, J shed 6 bases, and the junction held 10 bases outside the gene matches. Germline loops: CDR1 MGHDK, CDR2 SYGVNS. The CDR3 is CASSSDRGFKDTQYF. For the CDR3, the DNA is TGTGCCAGCAGCTCCGACAGGGGGTTTAAGGATACGCAGTATTTT.

This clonotype was observed a handful of times. The chain joins TRBV19 to TRBJ2-1; D may match TRBD1 or TRBD2 (6 bases each). The germline CDR1 and CDR2 sequences are LNHDA and SQIVND (reference sequence). V lost 3 bases to trimming and J lost 8 bases, with 17 bases between them. The CDR3 loop spans 15 amino acids. The CDR3 coding sequence is TGTGCCAGTAGTATTGGTGCGCGGGACAACGATGAGCAGTTCTTC. Its protein is CASSIGARDNDEQFF. The variable domain in full, with the rest retrieved from reference TRBV19 and TRBJ2-1, is DGGITQSPKYLFRKEGQNVTLSCEQNLNHDAMYWYRQDPGQGLRLIYYSQIVNDFQKGDIAEGYSVSREKKESFPLTVTSAQKNPTAFYLCASSIGARDNDEQFFGPGTRLTVL.

Only a few counts were recorded for this clonotype. The chain carries TRBV24-1 and TRBJ2-7; TRBD2 matches 8 bases. Trimming took 1 base from V and 1 from J; bases not matched to a gene: 23. The CDR3 spans 22 residues. The germline V gene has CDR1 KGHDR and CDR2 SFDVKD. The CDR3 nucleotides are TGTGCCACCAGTGATTTAGCCAGCAGCTTACGGTCAGCGGGGGACCTTTCCTACGAGCAGTACTTC. Its translation is CATSDLASSLRSAGDLSYEQYF.

V gene TRBV12-3 or TRBV12-4 combines with J gene TRBJ2-3; D may be TRBD1 (5 bases). The germline V and J ends were trimmed by 6 bases and 3 bases, with 16 bases remaining between them. This CDR3 has 15 amino acids. CDR3 loop: CASSLEGQGTDTQYF. The CDR3 DNA reads TGTGCCAGCAGCCTCGAAGGTCAGGGAACAGATACGCAGTATTTT.

The rearrangement links TRBV19 to TRBJ1-6, with D possibly TRBD1 on 6 matching bases. CDR1 LNHDA and CDR2 SQIVND come from the germline V gene (reference sequence). This CDR3 has 15 amino acids. V was cut by 4 bases and J by 5 bases, with 12 bases left in between. CDR3 amino acids: CASSTLRTDNSPLHF. CDR3 DNA sequence: TGTGCCAGTAGTACCCTCCGGACAGATAATTCACCCCTCCACTTT. The full variable domain, its missing parts supplied by reference TRBV19 and TRBJ1-6, is DGGITQSPKYLFRKEGQNVTLSCEQNLNHDAMYWYRQDPGQGLRLIYYSQIVNDFQKGDIAEGYSVSREKKESFPLTVTSAQKNPTAFYLCASSTLRTDNSPLHFGNGTRLTVT.

The genes are TRBV2 and TRBJ1-1; 11 nucleotides align to TRBD1. Germline CDR1 is SNHLY and CDR2 is FYNNEI. The CDR3 runs to 15 residues. V dropped 1 base and J dropped 4; count of bases not matched to a gene: 2. This CDR3 is CASSEGTGGITEAFF. The CDR3 nucleotides read TGTGCCAGCAGTGAAGGGACAGGGGGCATCACTGAAGCTTTCTTT.

The chain carries TRBV24-1 and TRBJ2-5, with D perhaps TRBD1 (5 bases). V gave up 9 bases and J gave up 5 bases, with 12 bases separating them. There are 12 residues in the CDR3. CDR1 is KGHDR, CDR2 SFDVKD, per germline. CDR3 nucleotides: TGTGCCACCGCAGGGATAGGGGAGACCCAGTACTTC. It specifies CATAGIGETQYF.

The rearrangement joins TRBV25-1 to TRBJ2-7; weak D call: TRBD1 (5 bases). This CDR3 comprises 13 residues. Deletions cut 1 base from V and 1 base from J, with 5 bases between. Looked up from germline, CDR1 is MGHDK and CDR2 is SYGVNS. The CDR3 DNA is TGTGCCAGCAGTGAATCAGGGTCCTACGAGCAGTACTTC. Protein: CASSESGSYEQYF.

At least ten counts were recorded for this clonotype. The chain is built from TRBV4-1 and TRBJ1-1; D gene unclear. The CDR3 totals 13 residues. Trimming stripped 6 bases from V and 1 base from J, with 9 bases between. CDR1 and CDR2 (germline): MGHRA, YSYEKL. Here the CDR3 reads CASSPAGNTEAFF. The DNA of the CDR3 is TGCGCCAGCAGTCCAGCGGGGAACACTGAAGCTTTCTTT.

This clonotype occurred many times. The genes are TRBV20-1 and TRBJ1-1, with 12 bases matching TRBD1. V shed 3 bases, J shed 5 bases, and the junction held 7 bases outside the gene matches. The CDR3 spans 15 residues. The germline V gene has CDR1 DFQATT and CDR2 SNEGSKA (reference sequence). The CDR3 DNA is TGCAGTGCTAGGCGGGACAGGGGGCTGGGGACTGAAGCTTTCTTT. Translating gives CSARRDRGLGTEAFF.

In this sample, this clonotype turned up a few times. This chain uses TRBV6-1 with TRBJ2-7; perhaps D is TRBD1 or TRBD2 (5 bases each). V dropped 5 bases and J dropped 2 bases, with 10 bases sitting between them. Germline-derived CDR1 and CDR2 are MNHNS and SASEGT. The CDR3 runs 13 residues. CDR3 DNA sequence: TGTGCCAGCAGTCCCGGGGCCCCCTACGAGCAGTACTTC. It is translated as CASSPGAPYEQYF.

This clonotype was observed many times. The chain couples TRBV9 to TRBJ1-2; tentative D call: TRBD1 (5 bases). From germline, CDR1 is SGDLS and CDR2 YYNGEE. V was cut by 0 bases and J by 3 bases, with 18 bases left in between. The CDR3 totals 17 residues. The CDR3 sequence: CASSVADSPGRDYGYTF. Here the CDR3 DNA reads TGTGCCAGCAGCGTAGCGGACTCACCGGGCAGGGACTATGGCTACACCTTC.

This clonotype was detected a few times. The chain combines TRBV18 with TRBJ2-5; 8 nucleotides line up with TRBD1. Germline trimming cut 2 bases from V and 3 bases from J; bases unmatched to any gene: 5. Per the germline V gene, CDR1 is KGHSH and CDR2 is LQKENI. The CDR3 length is 15 residues. CDR3 nucleotide sequence: TGTGCCAGCTCACCAGGACAGGGTAGTAAAGAGACCCAGTACTTC. Translation: CASSPGQGSKETQYF.

Of note for this clonotype: One end of the junction fails to match germline, which may point to a read error. This chain links TRBV9 with TRBJ1-2; 7 bases map to TRBD1. The CDR3 covers 15 residues. From germline, CDR1 is SGDLS and CDR2 YYNGEE. CDR3 residues: CASSVGGGENYGDTF. The DNA of the CDR3 is TGTGCCAGCAGCGTCGGAGGGGGCGAGAACTATGGCGACACCTTC. The whole variable domain, filled in from reference TRBV9 and TRBJ1-2, reads DSGVTQTPKHLITATGQRVTLRCSPRSGDLSVYWYQQSLDQGLQFLIQYYNGEERAKGNILERFSAQQFPDLHSELNLSSLELGDSALYFCASSVGGGENYGDTFGSGTRLTVV.

This clonotype was detected ten times or more. V is TRBV7-9 and J is TRBJ1-1, with 9 bases identical to TRBD1. The CDR3 sequence is 16 residues long. The V and J ends lost 4 bases and 3 bases, in that order; junction bases with no gene match: 9. Germline V gene data show CDR1 as SEHNR and CDR2 as FQNEAQ (reference sequence). CDR3 protein: CASSSGGQGLYTEAFF. CDR3 nucleotide sequence: TGTGCCAGCAGCTCAGGGGGACAGGGTCTGTACACTGAAGCTTTCTTT.

To note about this clonotype: A read error may explain this, as a much larger clone is one base away. This chain links TRBV2 with TRBJ2-7, with a weak D call TRBD2 (6 bases). V shed 3 bases and J shed 6 bases, with 15 bases lying between them. The germline V gene has CDR1 SNHLY and CDR2 FYNNEI. The CDR3 has 14 amino acids. CDR3 sequence: CASSDASPGGEQYF. In DNA, the CDR3 is TGTGCCAGCAGTGATGCAAGCCCCGGGGGCGAGCAGTACTTC.